Each of the 21 T cell receptor beta chains below was sequenced from the same sample in a study of blood T cell repertoires in COVID-19. Here immunoSEQ multiplex PCR was the method, and the copy in TCRdb shows in-frame clones only, minus some. In the table there are fewer than 250,000 clones, approximately 78% of which are singletons. Input material: peripheral blood. Receptor source: a woman between 40 and 55 years old with acute or convalescent COVID-19.

This clone was recorded once. V is TRBV5-1 and J is TRBJ2-2, with 7 bases fitting TRBD1. The J segment lost 5 bases and the V segment lost 6 bases, leaving 13 bases of the junction unmatched. This CDR3 region has 16 residues. CDR1 and CDR2 from the germline V gene are SGHRS and YFSETQ. For the CDR3, the DNA is TGCGCCAGCACCTGGCCGACAGGGTCTACGACCGGGGAGCTGTTTTTT. It translates to CASTWPTGSTTGELFF. Full variable domain (remainder filled in from reference TRBV5-1 and TRBJ2-2): KAGVTQTPRYLIKTRGQQVTLSCSPISGHRSVSWYQQTPGQGLQFLFEYFSETQRNKGNFPGRFSGRQFSNSRSEMNVSTLELGDSALYLCASTWPTGSTTGELFFGEGSRLTVL.

This chain uses TRBV5-8 with TRBJ1-4; the D is unclear. This CDR3 contains 14 residues. CDR1 SGHTS and CDR2 YDEGEE come from the germline V gene. Between the trimmed V and J ends, which lost 0 bases and 6 bases, there was a span of 9 bases. This chain's CDR3 is CASSLDFGDEKLFF. The CDR3 nucleotides are TGTGCCAGCAGCTTGGATTTCGGTGATGAAAAACTGTTTTTT.

The V gene is TRBV6-2 or TRBV6-3, the J gene TRBJ1-1, with 8 bases identical to TRBD1. V lost 6 bases to trimming and J lost 3 bases; unmatched junction nucleotides: 6. CDR1 and CDR2 (germline): MNHEY, SVGEGT. CDR3 size: 14 residues. This CDR3 reads CASSQDRDYTEAFF. CDR3 DNA sequence: TGTGCCAGCAGCCAGGACAGGGACTACACTGAAGCTTTCTTT.

The gene calls are TRBV12-3 or TRBV12-4 and TRBJ2-1; no clear D gene. V was cut by 3 bases and J by 7 bases, with 7 bases left in between. This CDR3 is built from 12 residues. The CDR3 sequence: CASSLTGNEQFF. CDR3 in DNA: TGTGCCAGCAGTTTGACGGGTAATGAGCAGTTCTTC.

The chain recombines TRBV10-2 with TRBJ2-3; D not certain. Germline V gene lookup returns CDR1 WSHSY and CDR2 SAAADI. The CDR3 contains 14 residues. V gave up 4 bases and J gave up 0 bases, with 8 bases separating them. The CDR3 DNA sequence: TGCGCCAGCAGTGGCCGACATAGCACAGATACGCAGTATTTT. As protein: CASSGRHSTDTQYF.

The chain couples TRBV10-3 to TRBJ2-7; 7 nucleotides agree with TRBD2. Germline V CDR1 and CDR2: ENHRY, SYGVKD. CDR3 length equals 15 residues. J gave up 6 bases and V 0 bases, and 8 bases lay outside the gene matches. The CDR3 region is CAISESMGGSGEQYF. In nucleotides, the CDR3 is TGTGCCATCAGTGAGTCCATGGGGGGGAGCGGCGAGCAGTACTTC.

This rearrangement joins TRBV19 to TRBJ2-1; 11 positions match TRBD2. This CDR3 region has 16 residues. The germline V gene has CDR1 LNHDA and CDR2 SQIVND (reference sequence). The ends lost 6 bases at V and 7 bases at J; junction bases unmatched: 11. This CDR3 is CASSPFSGGADNEQFF. The CDR3 bases are TGTGCCAGTAGCCCCTTTAGCGGGGGGGCAGATAATGAGCAGTTCTTC.

The chain is built from TRBV30 and TRBJ2-3; 15 bases align to TRBD2. Looked up from germline, CDR1 is GTSNPN and CDR2 is SVGIG (reference sequence). The CDR3 runs to 14 residues. V lost 5 bases to trimming and J lost 6 bases; unmatched junction nucleotides: 3. CDR3 sequence (DNA): TGTGCCTGGGGACTAGCGGGAGGGACGGATACGCAGTATTTT. Protein: CAWGLAGGTDTQYF.

The rearrangement joins TRBV27 to TRBJ2-1; 8 nucleotides agree with TRBD2. The CDR3 sequence is 14 residues long. With 7 bases clipped from V and 9 bases from J, the junction kept 11 bases outside the gene matches. The germline gives CDR1 MNHEY, CDR2 SMNVEV (reference sequence). CDR3 loop: CASILTAAGVEQFF. Here the CDR3 DNA reads TGTGCCAGCATCCTGACGGCAGCGGGGGTTGAGCAGTTCTTC.

In its sample, this clone was seen a few times. The chain is built from TRBV2 and TRBJ2-1; TRBD2 aligns across 10 bases. Germline loops: CDR1 SNHLY, CDR2 FYNNEI. CDR3 length: 16 residues. The V and J ends lost 2 bases and 3 bases, in that order; junction bases with no gene match: 4. CDR3 sequence reads: CASSEYSGGVYNEQFF. The CDR3, as DNA: TGTGCCAGCAGTGAATACAGCGGGGGGGTCTACAATGAGCAGTTCTTC.

The chain is built from TRBV5-1 and TRBJ2-1; TRBD2 matches 11 bases. The germline V gene encodes CDR1 SGHRS and CDR2 YFSETQ. Trimming at V came to 4 bases and at J to 5 bases, leaving 5 bases not matched to a gene. The CDR3 is 15 amino acids. CDR3 in amino acids: CASSLTSGSHNEQFF. The CDR3 nucleotides are TGCGCCAGCAGCCTAACTAGCGGGAGCCACAATGAGCAGTTCTTC.

CDR3 DNA sequence: TGTGCCAGCAGTCCACAGGGGAAAAACACCGGGGAGCTGTTTTTT. Translating it yields CASSPQGKNTGELFF. This chain links TRBV6-6 with TRBJ2-2; TRBD1 aligns across 7 bases. J lost 2 bases, V lost 5 bases, and 5 bases had no gene match. The CDR3 has 15 residues. From germline, CDR1 is MNHNY and CDR2 SVGAGI (reference sequence).

The CDR3 spells CASSETRTGVTEAFF. CDR3 nucleotides: TGTGCCAGCAGTGAGACGCGGACAGGGGTCACTGAAGCTTTCTTT. The V gene is TRBV2, the J gene TRBJ1-1; 9 bases fit TRBD1. The CDR3 is 15 residues long. The J segment lost 4 bases and the V segment lost 3 bases, leaving 6 bases of the junction unmatched. Germline V CDR1 and CDR2: SNHLY, FYNNEI.

The chain is built from TRBV24-1 and TRBJ2-3; a weak D match, TRBD1 (5 bases). The germline V gene has CDR1 KGHDR and CDR2 SFDVKD. The CDR3 length is 13 residues. V lost 6 bases, J lost 6 bases, and 12 bases lay in between. The CDR3 DNA sequence: TGTGCCACCAGTAACCCCAGGGCGGATACGCAGTATTTT. Amino acid sequence: CATSNPRADTQYF.

CDR3 DNA sequence: TGTGCCAGCAGTACAGGGGGCTTCACTGAAGCTTTCTTT. As protein: CASSTGGFTEAFF. The chain uses TRBV14 and TRBJ1-1; the match to TRBD1 covers 9 bases. Germline assignment: CDR1 SGHDN and CDR2 FVKESK. J gave up 4 bases and V 6 bases, and 3 bases lay outside the gene matches. This CDR3 is built from 13 residues. Full variable domain (outside the CDR3, taken from reference TRBV14 and TRBJ1-1): EAGVTQFPSHSVIEKGQTVTLRCDPISGHDNLYWYRRVMGKEIKFLLHFVKESKQDESGMPNNRFLAERTGGTYSTLKVQPAELEDSGVYFCASSTGGFTEAFFGQGTRLTVV.

The chain combines TRBV6-2 or TRBV6-3 with TRBJ2-1; the match to TRBD2 covers 10 bases. Germline CDR1 is MNHEY and CDR2 is SVGEGT. The CDR3 has 15 amino acids. V lost 2 bases and J lost 7; bases outside the gene matches: 5. CDR3 sequence: CASSYLEREGNEQFF. DNA for the CDR3: TGTGCCAGCAGTTACCTCGAGCGGGAGGGGAATGAGCAGTTCTTC.

The chain recombines TRBV7-2 with TRBJ1-5; no clear D gene. V gave up 0 bases and J gave up 7 bases, with 7 bases separating them. The length of the CDR3 is 13 residues. The germline gives CDR1 SGHTA, CDR2 FQGNSA. The CDR3 bases are TGTGCCAGCAGCTTAGCTCACGGGCAGCCCCAGCATTTT. Protein: CASSLAHGQPQHF.

This chain links TRBV4-3 with TRBJ2-3; D gene uncertain. The CDR3 extends over 14 amino acids. V was pared by 4 bases and J by 3 bases, with 11 bases between. The germline V gene encodes CDR1 LGHNA and CDR2 YSLEER. CDR3 protein: CASSRRALTDTQYF. The DNA of the CDR3 is TGCGCCAGCAGCCGAAGAGCTTTAACAGATACGCAGTATTTT.

This chain links TRBV3-1 (or the pseudogene TRBV3-2) with TRBJ1-2; D not certain. Trimming left V 0 bases short and J 8 bases short, with 13 bases between. The CDR3 totals 14 residues. Germline CDR1 reads LGHDT; CDR2 reads YNNKEL (reference sequence). The CDR3 loop reads CASSQDAEGRGYTF. The CDR3 DNA sequence: TGTGCCAGCAGCCAAGATGCTGAGGGCCGCGGCTACACCTTC.

This clone was counted a few times. The rearrangement joins TRBV4-1 to TRBJ1-3, with 7 bases aligning to TRBD1. Germline values: CDR1 MGHRA, CDR2 YSYEKL. The CDR3 contains 15 residues. V shed 4 bases and J 0 bases; nucleotides not matched to a gene: 3. CDR3 nucleotide sequence: TGCGCCAGCAGCCGAGGGACAGACTCTGGAAACACCATATATTTT. It is translated as CASSRGTDSGNTIYF.

This rearrangement joins TRBV2 to TRBJ1-6, with TRBD1 matching over 7 bases. Germline CDR1 is SNHLY and CDR2 is FYNNEI. This CDR3 has 18 residues. Germline trimming cut 6 bases from V and 0 bases from J; bases unmatched to any gene: 11. The CDR3 DNA is TGTGCCAGCAGGGTGGGGACAGAGCTAAGCTCCTATAATTCACCCCTCCACTTT. Encoded protein: CASRVGTELSSYNSPLHF. The variable domain in full, with the rest retrieved from reference TRBV2 and TRBJ1-6, is EPEVTQTPSHQVTQMGQEVILRCVPISNHLYFYWYRQILGQKVEFLVSFYNNEISEKSEIFDDQFSVERPDGSNFTLKIRSTKLEDSAMYFCASRVGTELSSYNSPLHFGNGTRLTVT.